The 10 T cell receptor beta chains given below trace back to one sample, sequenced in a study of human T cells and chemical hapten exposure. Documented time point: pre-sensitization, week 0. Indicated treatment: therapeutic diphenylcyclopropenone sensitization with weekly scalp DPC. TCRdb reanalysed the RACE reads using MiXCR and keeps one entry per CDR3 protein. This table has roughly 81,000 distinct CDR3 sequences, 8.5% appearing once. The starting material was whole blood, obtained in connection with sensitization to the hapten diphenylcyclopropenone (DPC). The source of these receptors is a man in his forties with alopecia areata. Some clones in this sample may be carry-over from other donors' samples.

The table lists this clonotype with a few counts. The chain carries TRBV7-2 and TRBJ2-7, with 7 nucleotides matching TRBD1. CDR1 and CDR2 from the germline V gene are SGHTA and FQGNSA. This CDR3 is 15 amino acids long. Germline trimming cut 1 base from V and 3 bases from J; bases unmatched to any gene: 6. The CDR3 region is CASSLEPDRRYEQYF. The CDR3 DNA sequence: TGTGCCAGCAGCTTAGAGCCGGACAGGCGCTACGAGCAGTACTTC.

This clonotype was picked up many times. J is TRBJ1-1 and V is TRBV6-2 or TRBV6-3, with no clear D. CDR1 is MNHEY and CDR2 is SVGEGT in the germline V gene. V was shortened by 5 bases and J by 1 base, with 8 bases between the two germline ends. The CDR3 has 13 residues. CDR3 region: CASSALSNTEAFF. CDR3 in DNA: TGTGCCAGCAGTGCCCTATCGAACACTGAAGCTTTCTTT.

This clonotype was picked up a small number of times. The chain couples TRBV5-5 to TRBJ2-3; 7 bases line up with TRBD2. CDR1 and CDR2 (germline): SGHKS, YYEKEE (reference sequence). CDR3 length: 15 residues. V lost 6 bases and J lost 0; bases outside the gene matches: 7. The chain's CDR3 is CASNQAGTSTDTQYF. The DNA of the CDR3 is TGTGCCAGCAACCAAGCGGGGACTAGCACAGATACGCAGTATTTT.

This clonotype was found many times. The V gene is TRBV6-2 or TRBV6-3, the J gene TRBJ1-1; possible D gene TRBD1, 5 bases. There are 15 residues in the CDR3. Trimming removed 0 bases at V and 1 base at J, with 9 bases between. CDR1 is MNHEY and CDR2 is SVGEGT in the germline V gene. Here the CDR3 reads CASSYSLTGNTEAFF. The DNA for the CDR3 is TGTGCCAGCAGTTACTCCTTAACAGGGAACACTGAAGCTTTCTTT.

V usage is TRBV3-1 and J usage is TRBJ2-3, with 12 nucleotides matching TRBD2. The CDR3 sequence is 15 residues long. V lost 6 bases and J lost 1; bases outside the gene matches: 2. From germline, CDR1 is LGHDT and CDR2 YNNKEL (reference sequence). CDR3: CASRRTSGGTDTQYF. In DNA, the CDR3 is TGTGCCAGCAGGAGGACTAGCGGGGGCACAGATACGCAGTATTTT.

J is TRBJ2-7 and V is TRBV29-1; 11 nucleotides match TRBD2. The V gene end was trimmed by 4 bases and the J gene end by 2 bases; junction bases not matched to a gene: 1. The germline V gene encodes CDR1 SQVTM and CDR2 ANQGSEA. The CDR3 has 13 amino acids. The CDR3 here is CSVGSGRAYEQYF. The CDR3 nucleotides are TGCAGCGTTGGTAGCGGGAGGGCCTACGAGCAGTACTTC.

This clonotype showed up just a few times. This CDR3 is CASSSGAGTEAFF. DNA for the CDR3: TGTGCCAGCAGCTCGGGTGCCGGGACTGAAGCTTTCTTT. The chain employs TRBV5-6 and TRBJ1-1; unclear D gene. The CDR3 contains 13 residues. CDR1 is SGHDT, CDR2 YYEEEE, per germline. Between the trimmed V and J ends, which lost 3 bases and 5 bases, there was a span of 11 bases.

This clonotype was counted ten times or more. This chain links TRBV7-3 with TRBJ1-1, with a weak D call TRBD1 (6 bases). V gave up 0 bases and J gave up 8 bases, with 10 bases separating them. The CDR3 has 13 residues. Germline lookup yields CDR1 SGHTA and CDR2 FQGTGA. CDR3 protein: CASSLTGQSEAFF. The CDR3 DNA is TGTGCCAGCAGCTTAACGGGACAATCGGAAGCTTTCTTT.

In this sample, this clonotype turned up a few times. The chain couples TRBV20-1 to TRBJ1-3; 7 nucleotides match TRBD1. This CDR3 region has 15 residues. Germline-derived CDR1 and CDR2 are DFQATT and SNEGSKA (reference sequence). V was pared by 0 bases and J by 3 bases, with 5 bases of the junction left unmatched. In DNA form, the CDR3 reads TGCAGTGCTAGAGACCCTACAGGGGATGGAAACACCATATATTTT. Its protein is CSARDPTGDGNTIYF.

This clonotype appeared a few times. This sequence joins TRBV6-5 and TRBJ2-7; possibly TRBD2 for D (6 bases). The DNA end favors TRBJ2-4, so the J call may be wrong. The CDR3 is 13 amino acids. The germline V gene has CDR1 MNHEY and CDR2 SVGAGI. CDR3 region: CASSYWGTSIQYF. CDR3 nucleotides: TGTGCCAGCAGTTACTGGGGGACTTCCATTCAGTACTTC.